A selection of T cell receptor beta chains follows, all from one sample in a study of T-cell memory formation after mild COVID-19. In TCRdb, the 5' RACE reads were re-called with MiXCR into one record per CDR3 protein. Of about 560,000 distinct CDR3 sequences detected, about a sixth appear once; the ten largest clones hold about 12%. The sample consisted of PBMCs or a T cell subset sorted from them (not recorded which). The source of these receptors is an adult woman who had mild COVID-19 (a few samples of this study predate the infection). Cell type and time point are not known. CDR3s include the opening cysteine and the closing phenylalanine or tryptophan. D genes are given only for firm matches. Expanded clones get a size class; other rows say once, few or many, or leave the size out.

-	TRBJ2-1	TRBV7-3	-	CASSLTGGGPYNEQFF	TGTGCCAGCAGCTTAACAGGGGGAGGGCCCTACAATGAGCAGTTCTTC
few	TRBJ2-7	TRBV29-1	-	CSVSRTESSYEQYF	TGCAGCGTTTCACGGACGGAGAGCTCCTACGAGCAGTACTTC
-	TRBJ2-2	TRBV6-5	-	CASSYSLLTGELFF	TGTGCCAGCAGTTACTCGCTCCTCACCGGGGAGCTGTTTTTT
many	TRBJ2-2	TRBV5-1	-	CASSPRDPTNTGELFF	TGCGCCAGCAGCCCACGAGATCCAACGAACACCGGGGAGCTGTTTTTT
-	TRBJ2-7	TRBV20-1	TRBD1	CSASGTGGYEQYF	TGCAGTGCTAGCGGGACAGGGGGCTACGAGCAGTACTTC
-	TRBJ2-1	TRBV9	TRBD2	CASSLSTVRLAGGLSSYNEQFF	TGTGCCAGCAGCCTCTCAACAGTCAGACTAGCGGGAGGGTTGAGCTCCTACAATGAGCAGTTCTTC
few	TRBJ2-3	TRBV7-9	-	CAGSSDTDTQYF	TGTGCCGGGTCCTCTGACACAGATACGCAGTATTTT
-	TRBJ2-3	TRBV4-1	-	CASSPSGGIDTDTQYF	TGCGCCAGCAGCCCAAGTGGGGGTATCGACACAGATACGCAGTATTTT
few	TRBJ2-2	TRBV6-2/TRBV6-3	-	CASSPRGSTGELFF	TGTGCCAGCAGTCCCCGAGGCTCCACCGGGGAGCTGTTTTTT
many	TRBJ2-1	TRBV5-6	TRBD2	CASSADPGLAGNEQFF	TGTGCCAGCAGCGCGGATCCGGGACTAGCGGGCAATGAGCAGTTCTTC
few	TRBJ1-2	TRBV12-3/TRBV12-4	TRBD1	CASSRRGGVMGGYTF	TGTGCCAGCAGCCGCAGGGGGGGCGTGATGGGAGGCTACACCTTC
few	TRBJ2-1	TRBV7-9	TRBD2	CASSEPSVSGRPLF	TGTGCCAGCAGCGAGCCCTCGGTTAGCGGGAGGCCGCTCTTC
-	TRBJ1-5	TRBV6-5	TRBD1	CASRTGGSNQPQHF	TGTGCCAGCAGAACAGGGGGTAGCAATCAGCCCCAGCATTTT
few	TRBJ1-6	TRBV5-4	-	CASSPGPSPLHF	TGTGCCAGCAGCCCGGGTCCTTCACCCCTCCACTTT
few	TRBJ2-3	TRBV7-8	TRBD2	CASSPRGAGGRSDTQYF	TGTGCCAGCAGCCCCCGGGGGGCGGGAGGGCGTTCGGATACGCAGTATTTT
few	TRBJ1-1	TRBV18	TRBD1	CASSPEGQGAFF	TGTGCCAGCTCACCGGAGGGACAGGGAGCTTTCTTT
-	TRBJ2-4	TRBV4-3	-	CASSQDQGPLSIQYF	TGCGCCAGCAGCCAAGATCAGGGACCCCTCTCCATTCAGTACTTC
-	TRBJ2-7	TRBV2	TRBD2	CASSVEGLADEQYF	TGTGCCAGCAGTGTCGAGGGACTAGCGGACGAGCAGTACTTC
few	TRBJ1-5	TRBV10-3	-	CAISHGNQPQHF	TGTGCCATCAGTCATGGGAATCAGCCCCAGCATTTT
-	TRBJ2-7	TRBV18	-	CASSPAQGGRELPTLRQYF	TGTGCCAGCTCACCAGCGCAGGGGGGGAGAGAGCTTCCTACTTTACGGCAGTACTTC
-	TRBJ1-2	TRBV5-5	TRBD1	CASSHGTGQNYGYTF	TGTGCCAGCAGCCATGGGACAGGGCAGAACTATGGCTACACCTTC
-	TRBJ1-6	TRBV15	TRBD1	CATSSLGTGRSPLHF	TGTGCCACCAGCAGCCTCGGGACAGGGCGTTCACCCCTCCACTTT
few	TRBJ2-7	TRBV5-6	-	CASSQGGNYEQYF	TGTGCCAGCAGCCAGGGGGGCAACTACGAGCAGTACTTC
many	TRBJ1-1	TRBV4-3	TRBD1	CASSHYTGDTEAFF	TGCGCCAGCAGCCATTATACAGGGGACACTGAAGCTTTCTTT
few	TRBJ2-5	TRBV24-1	-	CATSDLRAGEETQYF	TGTGCCACCAGTGATTTGCGGGCCGGGGAAGAGACCCAGTACTTC
-	TRBJ1-1	TRBV18	-	CASSPTNGLSNTEAFF	TGTGCCAGCTCACCAACTAACGGACTGTCGAACACTGAAGCTTTCTTT
few	TRBJ1-5	TRBV5-5	-	CASSFGPLSVQPQHF	TGTGCCAGCAGCTTCGGCCCACTGTCGGTTCAGCCCCAGCATTTT
-	TRBJ2-3	TRBV6-5	-	CASSYVSGDTQYF	TGTGCCAGCAGTTACGTCTCAGGGGATACGCAGTATTTT